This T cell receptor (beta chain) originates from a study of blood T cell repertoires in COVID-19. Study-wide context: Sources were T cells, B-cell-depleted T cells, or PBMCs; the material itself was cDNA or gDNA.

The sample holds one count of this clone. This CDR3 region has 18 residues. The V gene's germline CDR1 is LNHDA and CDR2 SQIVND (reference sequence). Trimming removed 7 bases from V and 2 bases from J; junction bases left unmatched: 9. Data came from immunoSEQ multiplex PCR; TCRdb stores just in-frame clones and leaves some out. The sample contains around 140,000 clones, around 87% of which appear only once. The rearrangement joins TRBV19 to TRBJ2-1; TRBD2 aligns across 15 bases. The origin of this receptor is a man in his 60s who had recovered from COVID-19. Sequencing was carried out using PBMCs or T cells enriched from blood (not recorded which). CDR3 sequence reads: CASTPKGLAGGAYNEQFF. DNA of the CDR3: TGTGCCAGTACGCCGAAAGGACTAGCGGGGGGGGCCTACAATGAGCAGTTCTTC.